These 30 T cell receptor beta chains were sequenced from one sample in a study of T cells in Graves' hyperthyroidism and ophthalmopathy. Authors of the study amplified TCR beta CDR3 regions from RNA transcripts. First-round RT-PCR with HTBI primers amplified the TCR CDR3 region. TCRdb re-analysed the multiplex PCR reads in MiXCR, keeping a single row per CDR3 protein. The profile shows fewer than 750,000 distinct CDR3 sequences, about 45% of them singletons. The sequenced material came from peripheral blood or thyroid tissue (not recorded which). All receptors derive from a woman aged 18-29 years with Graves' hyperthyroidism.

This clonotype was seen only a few times. This chain joins TRBV2 and TRBJ2-2, with unresolved D. The germline V gene encodes CDR1 SNHLY and CDR2 FYNNEI. The CDR3 loop spans 14 amino acids. Trimming shortened V by 0 bases and J by 4 bases, and 6 bases separated the two germline ends. The CDR3: CASSEARSTGELFF. DNA of the CDR3: TGTGCCAGCAGTGAAGCGCGGTCCACCGGGGAGCTGTTTTTT. The entire variable domain, with the rest obtained from reference TRBV2 and TRBJ2-2, is as follows: EPEVTQTPSHQVTQMGQEVILRCVPISNHLYFYWYRQILGQKVEFLVSFYNNEISEKSEIFDDQFSVERPDGSNFTLKIRSTKLEDSAMYFCASSEARSTGELFFGEGSRLTVL.

This clonotype was counted at least ten times. The chain is built from TRBV2 and TRBJ1-2; 7 bases are shared with TRBD1. The germline V gene encodes CDR1 SNHLY and CDR2 FYNNEI. The V segment lost 6 bases and the J segment 8 bases; nucleotides outside the gene matches: 9. The CDR3 totals 13 residues. As DNA, the CDR3 is TGTGCCAGCAGCCTACAGGGGAGAGAGGGCTACACCTTC. Its translation: CASSLQGREGYTF.

CDR3 residues: CASRDAGPSGELFF. The CDR3, as DNA: TGTGCCAGCAGGGACGCCGGACCCTCCGGGGAGCTGTTTTTT. The chain combines TRBV2 with TRBJ2-2, with no clear D. This CDR3 spans 14 amino acids. The V gene lost 6 bases and the J gene lost 6 bases, with 14 bases spanning the gap. CDR1 and CDR2 from the germline V gene are SNHLY and FYNNEI.

The chain combines TRBV5-4 with TRBJ1-1, with a weak D call TRBD1 (6 bases). V lost 4 bases, J lost 5 bases, and 9 bases lay in between. Germline assignment: CDR1 SGHNT and CDR2 YYREEE (reference sequence). The CDR3 runs to 12 residues. CDR3 in DNA: TGTGCCAGCAGCAAGGGGGTGACTGAAGCTTTCTTT. Its protein product is CASSKGVTEAFF.

The chain carries TRBV5-8 and TRBJ2-7; 8 bases align to TRBD1. Germline CDR1 is SGHTS and CDR2 is YDEGEE. V lost 4 bases to trimming and J lost 2 bases; unmatched junction nucleotides: 20. This CDR3 spans 19 amino acids. CDR3 DNA sequence: TGTGCCAGCAGCCCGAGGGACAGGCGGGGATCGGGAGCGGCCTACGAGCAGTACTTC. It encodes CASSPRDRRGSGAAYEQYF.

The V and J genes are TRBV7-9 and TRBJ1-5, with D hard to call. V was clipped by 5 bases and J by 11 bases, with 19 bases between them. CDR1 SEHNR and CDR2 FQNEAQ come from the germline V gene (reference sequence). The CDR3 length is 14 residues. The CDR3 nucleotides read TGTGCCAGCAGCCAAGGCTTCCCCGGGGAGACCCAGCATTTT. Amino acid sequence: CASSQGFPGETQHF.

The chain combines TRBV29-1 with TRBJ1-5; maybe TRBD1 (6 bases). The V gene's germline CDR1 is SQVTM and CDR2 ANQGSEA. Trimming pared 7 bases from V and 6 bases from J, leaving 13 bases between. This CDR3 spans 12 amino acids. CDR3 bases: TGCAGCGCTAGACAGGAGCGTCAGCCCCAGCATTTT. It yields the protein CSARQERQPQHF. Filled out from reference TRBV29-1 and TRBJ1-5, the complete variable domain reads SAVISQKPSRDICQRGTSLTIQCQVDSQVTMMFWYRQQPGQSLTLIATANQGSEATYESGFVIDKFPISRPNLTFSTLTVSNMSPEDSSIYLCSARQERQPQHFGDGTRLSIL.

V is TRBV5-1 and J is TRBJ1-5; D remains ambiguous. The V gene's germline CDR1 is SGHRS and CDR2 YFSETQ. CDR3 length equals 16 residues. Trimming left V 2 bases short and J 6 bases short, with 18 bases between. The CDR3 spells CASSFEGILNGQPQHF. In DNA, the CDR3 is TGCGCCAGCAGCTTCGAAGGTATCCTTAATGGTCAGCCCCAGCATTTT.

There are many counts of this clonotype. This chain joins TRBV15 and TRBJ1-5, with TRBD1 as a possible D gene (5 bases). Germline lookup yields CDR1 LNHNV and CDR2 YYDKDF (reference sequence). This CDR3 spans 15 amino acids. Trimming pared 4 bases from V and 5 bases from J, leaving 15 bases between. The DNA of the CDR3 is TGTGCCACCAGCACGGGAAGGGACGGAGATCAGCCCCAGCATTTT. Encoded protein: CATSTGRDGDQPQHF.

This clonotype was found many times. The chain joins TRBV11-2 to TRBJ1-1; D perhaps matches TRBD1 (6 bases). V lost 5 bases and J lost 6, with 16 bases in between. The germline gives CDR1 SGHAT, CDR2 FQNNGV. The CDR3 length is 14 residues. The CDR3 DNA follows: TGTGCCAGCAGCGCGGCAGGGGTTCGGGCTGAAGCTTTCTTT. Amino acids: CASSAAGVRAEAFF.

This clonotype has a handful of counts. In DNA form, the CDR3 reads TGTGCCAGCGGAGGCCTGGGCGGGGAGCTGTTTTTT. Protein sequence: CASGGLGGELFF. The rearrangement joins TRBV28 to TRBJ2-2, with D maybe TRBD2 (5 bases). CDR1 and CDR2 from the germline V gene are MDHEN and SYDVKM. The length of the CDR3 is 12 residues. Deletions cut 8 bases from V and 7 bases from J, with 11 bases between.

This clonotype was observed a single time. Just one base apart from a much larger clone, this may be a read error. The chain couples TRBV14 to TRBJ2-2; D is undetermined. CDR3 length: 17 amino acids. Germline-derived CDR1 and CDR2 are SGHDN and FVKESK. CDR3 in DNA: TGTGCCAGCAACCAAGTTGGGATGAGAGACCCCACCGGGGAGCTGTTTTTT. Translated: CASNQVGMRDPTGELFF. The full variable domain, completed using reference TRBV14 and TRBJ2-2, is EAGVTQFPSHSVIEKGQTVTLRCDPISGHDNLYWYRRVMGKEIKFLLHFVKESKQDESGMPNNRFLAERTGGTYSTLKVQPAELEDSGVYFCASNQVGMRDPTGELFFGEGSRLTVL.

The chain employs TRBV7-2 and TRBJ1-2; 8 bases are shared with TRBD1. The CDR3 runs to 12 residues. Germline values: CDR1 SGHTA, CDR2 FQGNSA. Trimming at V came to 6 bases and at J to 8 bases, leaving 5 bases not matched to a gene. In DNA form, the CDR3 reads TGTGCCAGCAGTTGGACAGGGAGCGGCTACACCTTC. This sequence encodes CASSWTGSGYTF.

With regard to this clonotype: This may be a read error: a much more frequent sequence differs by one nucleotide. V usage is TRBV7-9 and J usage is TRBJ1-3, with TRBD1 identical over 10 bases. The germline V gene encodes CDR1 SEHNR and CDR2 FQNEAQ (reference sequence). The CDR3 totals 16 residues. CDR3 nucleotides: TGTGCCGGCAGCCCGACAGGGGGCGCATCGGGAAACACCATATATTTT. This translates into CAGSPTGGASGNTIYF.

This sequence joins TRBV11-1 and TRBJ2-5; D gene unclear. The end of the DNA fits TRBJ2-1 better, so the J call may be wrong. The germline V gene encodes CDR1 SGHAT and CDR2 FQDESV (reference sequence). This CDR3 contains 12 residues. The CDR3 nucleotides read TGTGCCAGCAGCACCCCTAGGAATGAGCAGTTCTTC. Its protein product is CASSTPRNEQFF.

The V gene is TRBV2, the J gene TRBJ1-1; D perhaps matches TRBD1 (5 bases). The CDR3 covers 14 residues. Germline CDR1 reads SNHLY; CDR2 reads FYNNEI. V gave up 6 bases and J gave up 2 bases, with 13 bases separating them. The CDR3 DNA reads as TGTGCCAGCAGAAAGGACAACTACAACACTGAAGCTTTCTTT. Translating it yields CASRKDNYNTEAFF. The whole variable domain, filled in from reference TRBV2 and TRBJ1-1, reads EPEVTQTPSHQVTQMGQEVILRCVPISNHLYFYWYRQILGQKVEFLVSFYNNEISEKSEIFDDQFSVERPDGSNFTLKIRSTKLEDSAMYFCASRKDNYNTEAFFGQGTRLTVV.

The rearrangement links TRBV20-1 to TRBJ1-1; TRBD1 agrees at 8 bases. Germline CDR1 and CDR2: DFQATT and SNEGSKA (reference sequence). The ends lost 3 bases at V and 0 bases at J; junction bases unmatched: 12. CDR3 size: 17 residues. The CDR3 is CSASLRTGLEMNTEAFF. The CDR3 DNA reads as TGCAGTGCTAGCCTCCGGACAGGGTTAGAGATGAACACTGAAGCTTTCTTT.

The chain links TRBV24-1 to TRBJ2-3, with 8 bases identical to TRBD1. This CDR3 has 16 amino acids. V shed 3 bases, J shed 1 base, and the junction held 5 bases outside the gene matches. CDR1 is KGHDR and CDR2 is SFDVKD in the germline V gene. CDR3 sequence (DNA): TGTGCCACCAGTGATCAGCCGACAGGGGGCACAGATACGCAGTATTTT. It yields the protein CATSDQPTGGTDTQYF.

This clonotype occurred a few times. DNA for the CDR3: TGCGCCAGCAGTGAGGACGGTAACTCTGGGGCCAACGTCCTGACTTTC. Amino acid sequence: CASSEDGNSGANVLTF. The chain recombines TRBV10-2 with TRBJ2-6; D is unclear. Germline V gene lookup returns CDR1 WSHSY and CDR2 SAAADI. The CDR3 has 16 residues. The V end was cut by 2 bases, the J end by 0 bases, with 8 bases between.

This clonotype came up many times. The V call is TRBV6-1, the J call TRBJ1-5; 7 bases are a match to TRBD1. CDR3 length: 10 residues. V shed 6 bases and J 13 bases; nucleotides not matched to a gene: 3. CDR1 and CDR2 (germline): MNHNS, SASEGT. The CDR3 loop is CASRDRWQHF. CDR3 in DNA: TGTGCCAGCAGGGACAGGTGGCAGCATTTT.

This clonotype was observed at least ten times. The junction does not match germline at one end; this may be a read error. The genes are TRBV7-7 and TRBJ2-1; 15 nucleotides agree with TRBD2. The CDR3 is 16 amino acids. Germline V gene data show CDR1 as SSHAT and CDR2 as FNYEAQ (reference sequence). CDR3 protein: CASSLGLAGGDNEQFF. In DNA, the CDR3 is TGTGCTAGCAGCTTGGGACTAGCGGGAGGTGACAATGAGCAGTTCTTC. The whole variable domain, remainder taken from reference TRBV7-7 and TRBJ2-1, is GAGVSQSPRYKVTKRGQDVTLRCDPISSHATLYWYQQALGQGPEFLTYFNYEAQPDKSGLPSDRFSAERPEGSISTLTIQRTEQRDSAMYRCASSLGLAGGDNEQFFGPGTRLTVL.

V and J are TRBV5-5 and TRBJ2-1; D might be TRBD2 (5 bases). V was pared by 4 bases and J by 9 bases, with 20 bases between. Per the germline V gene, CDR1 is SGHKS and CDR2 is YYEKEE (reference sequence). The CDR3 has 15 amino acids. The CDR3 here is CASSPDWSGAFEQFF. The CDR3 coding sequence is TGTGCCAGCAGCCCGGACTGGAGCGGTGCTTTTGAGCAGTTCTTC.

The chain has TRBV9 and TRBJ1-2; perhaps TRBD1 as D (6 bases). With 3 bases removed from V and 11 bases from J, the gap between germline ends came to 17 bases. This CDR3 comprises 13 residues. Germline values: CDR1 SGDLS, CDR2 YYNGEE. CDR3 residues: CASSDMGGSGYTF. The CDR3 DNA reads as TGTGCCAGCAGCGACATGGGGGGCTCTGGTTACACCTTC.

This clonotype has a count of ten or more. The CDR3 DNA is TGCGCCAGCAGCTTGGCACTGACTAGCGGGAGGAACGAGCAGTACTTC. This sequence encodes CASSLALTSGRNEQYF. V is TRBV5-1 and J is TRBJ2-7; TRBD2 agrees at 13 bases. Germline-derived CDR1 and CDR2 are SGHRS and YFSETQ. Unmatched junction bases numbered 5, after V lost 0 bases and J lost 5 bases. This CDR3 has 16 residues.

This clonotype was detected ten times or more. This rearrangement joins TRBV9 to TRBJ1-5; possible D gene TRBD1, 6 bases. The V and J ends lost 3 bases and 2 bases respectively, with 12 bases between them. The CDR3 runs to 15 residues. Per germline, CDR1 SGDLS and CDR2 YYNGEE. The CDR3 loop is CASSAQGNGNQPQHF. The CDR3 bases are TGTGCCAGCAGCGCACAGGGTAACGGCAATCAGCCCCAGCATTTT.

The sample holds many counts of this clonotype. The chain joins TRBV24-1 to TRBJ1-2; a weak D match, TRBD1 (6 bases). The length of the CDR3 is 15 residues. Germline lookup yields CDR1 KGHDR and CDR2 SFDVKD. V lost 2 bases and J 4 bases, leaving 13 bases between the germline ends. The CDR3 coding sequence is TGTGCCACCAGTGATTCGAACAGGGTCGGCTATGGCTACACCTTC. Its protein is CATSDSNRVGYGYTF.

This clonotype was seen a handful of times. The J gene is TRBJ2-2, the V gene TRBV4-1, with TRBD1 matching 8 bases. The CDR3 spans 16 residues. The germline gives CDR1 MGHRA, CDR2 YSYEKL. Trimming removed 7 bases from V and 0 bases from J; junction bases left unmatched: 7. The CDR3 region has the DNA TGCGCCAGCAAGTATAGGACAGGGACGAACACCGGGGAGCTGTTTTTT. Its protein product is CASKYRTGTNTGELFF.

This clonotype was picked up many times. The gene calls are TRBV4-1 and TRBJ1-1; TRBD1 agrees at 10 bases. The trim removed 1 base at V and 0 bases at J, leaving 8 bases unmatched. Germline V CDR1 and CDR2: MGHRA, YSYEKL. The CDR3 runs to 18 residues. Here the CDR3 reads CASSQAATGGLMNTEAFF. CDR3 in DNA: TGCGCCAGCAGCCAAGCCGCGACAGGGGGCCTGATGAACACTGAAGCTTTCTTT.

About this clonotype itself: As the CDR3 is not closed by the conserved phenylalanine or tryptophan, this likely results from a read error. Because the CDR3's place on the DNA is in doubt, the DNA is left out and the CDR3 is given as listed by TCRdb. V usage is TRBV7-8 and J usage is TRBJ1-1; the D call TRBD1 from the table was never checked on the DNA. The CDR3 has 9 residues if both end residues are counted. CDR1 is SGHVS, CDR2 FQNEAQ, per germline. The CDR3: CASSLVGQG.

This clonotype was recorded at least ten times. The chain's CDR3 is CASSETRAETQYF. As DNA, the CDR3 is TGTGCCAGCTCAGAGACCAGGGCAGAGACCCAGTACTTC. The chain carries TRBV18 and TRBJ2-5, with D possibly TRBD1 on 5 matching bases. The germline V gene encodes CDR1 KGHSH and CDR2 LQKENI. The V and J ends lost 5 bases and 4 bases respectively, with 11 bases between them. CDR3 length: 13 residues.